The 24 T cell receptor beta chains given below trace back to one sample, sequenced in a study of T cell responses to AZD1222 COVID-19 vaccine. Assay: immunoSEQ multiplex PCR; the TCRdb copy retains only in-frame clones and omits some. The repertoire consists of 100,000 or so clones, with roughly 90% occurring once and the leading ten covering 15% to 20%. The sequencing used peripheral blood, collected on day 0 of AZD1222 vaccination. These receptor sequences come from an adult in good health.

V is TRBV6-5 and J is TRBJ2-1, with D hard to call. The germline gives CDR1 MNHEY, CDR2 SVGAGI. The germline V and J ends were trimmed by 2 bases and 6 bases, with 8 bases remaining between them. CDR3 length: 13 residues. CDR3 protein: CASSYGESNEQFF. The CDR3 nucleotides are TGTGCCAGCAGTTACGGTGAGAGCAATGAGCAGTTCTTC.

This rearrangement joins TRBV4-1 to TRBJ2-4, with 15 bases aligning to TRBD2. The ends lost 6 bases at V and 2 bases at J; junction bases unmatched: 8. CDR3 size: 18 residues. The germline CDR1 and CDR2 sequences are MGHRA and YSYEKL. Here the CDR3 DNA reads TGCGCCAGCAGTAAGGGACTAGCGGGAGGTGATTCCAAAAACATTCAGTACTTC. It yields the protein CASSKGLAGGDSKNIQYF.

CDR3 bases: TGCGCCAGCAGCCCTCATCCGGGCCACTCACCCCTCCACTTT. It yields the protein CASSPHPGHSPLHF. This chain connects TRBV4-1 to TRBJ1-6; D unclear. Trimming stripped 4 bases from V and 10 bases from J, with 14 bases between. The CDR3 consists of 14 residues. Germline V lookup: CDR1 MGHRA, CDR2 YSYEKL.

This clone was observed once. The chain couples TRBV30 to TRBJ1-5; 8 positions match TRBD1. The junction had 6 bases not matched to a gene; V was cut back by 3 bases and J by 2 bases. The CDR3 runs 15 residues. CDR1 and CDR2 from the germline V gene are GTSNPN and SVGIG (reference sequence). The CDR3 protein is CAWRGQGAGNQPQHF. The DNA for the CDR3 is TGTGCCTGGAGGGGCCAGGGGGCTGGCAATCAGCCCCAGCATTTT.

V and J are TRBV18 and TRBJ2-7, with no clear D. This CDR3 has 12 amino acids. Germline lookup yields CDR1 KGHSH and CDR2 LQKENI. Trimming took 3 bases from V and 3 from J, leaving 6 bases between them. The DNA for the CDR3 is TGTGCCAGCTCACCTAATAACTACGAGCAGTACTTC. This gives the protein CASSPNNYEQYF.

The V call is TRBV13, the J call TRBJ2-7, with no clear D. Trimming cost V 3 bases and J 6 bases, with 12 bases left between them. Germline lookup yields CDR1 PRHDT and CDR2 FYEKMQ (reference sequence). The CDR3 is 13 residues long. This CDR3 reads CASSFYRSAEQYF. For the CDR3, the DNA is TGTGCCAGCAGCTTTTACCGCAGCGCCGAGCAGTACTTC.

This chain uses TRBV16 with TRBJ1-1; D remains ambiguous. The CDR3 runs to 11 residues. V was shortened by 5 bases and J by 7 bases, with 8 bases between the two germline ends. Germline V gene sequence: CDR1 KGHSY, CDR2 FQNENV. As DNA, the CDR3 is TGTGCCAGCAGCGGTTTCAGTGAAGCTTTCTTT. Its translation: CASSGFSEAFF. Full variable domain (missing parts from reference TRBV16 and TRBJ1-1): GEEVAQTPKHLVRGEGQKAKLYCAPIKGHSYVFWYQQVLKNEFKFLISFQNENVFDETGMPKERFSAKCLPNSPCSLEIQATKLEDSAVYFCASSGFSEAFFGQGTRLTVV.

The V and J genes are TRBV2 and TRBJ2-2, with D hard to call. This CDR3 has 13 amino acids. In germline, CDR1 is SNHLY, CDR2 FYNNEI. The germline V and J ends were trimmed by 10 bases and 4 bases, with 13 bases remaining between them. CDR3 bases: TGTGCCAACGGCCCTACAGCCACCGGGGAGCTGTTTTTT. Amino acid sequence: CANGPTATGELFF.

V usage is TRBV4-1 and J usage is TRBJ1-2; D perhaps matches TRBD1 (5 bases). Looked up from germline, CDR1 is MGHRA and CDR2 is YSYEKL. The germline V and J ends were trimmed by 0 bases and 4 bases, with 12 bases remaining between them. There are 15 residues in the CDR3. CDR3 coding DNA: TGCGCCAGCAGCCAAGATGGGGCAGAAATCTATGGCTACACCTTC. The encoded protein is CASSQDGAEIYGYTF.

The gene calls are TRBV28 and TRBJ2-6; D not certain. Per the germline V gene, CDR1 is MDHEN and CDR2 is SYDVKM. V lost 8 bases and J lost 8, with 13 bases in between. The length of the CDR3 is 13 residues. This CDR3 reads CASWRPNSNVLTF. CDR3 nucleotides: TGTGCCAGCTGGCGTCCCAACTCCAACGTCCTGACTTTC.

The CDR3 DNA reads TGTGCCAGCAGTTACCCCGGGGGGGGAGGTGAAAAACTGTTTTTT. It yields the protein CASSYPGGGGEKLFF. The V and J genes are TRBV28 and TRBJ1-4, with a tentative D call TRBD1 (5 bases). The CDR3 runs to 15 residues. Between the trimmed V and J ends, which lost 4 bases and 7 bases, there was a span of 16 bases. CDR1 is MDHEN and CDR2 is SYDVKM in the germline V gene.

The DNA for the CDR3 is TGTGCCACCAGTGGGACGAGCCTCCTAGGGCAGTATTTT. Amino acids: CATSGTSLLGQYF. J is TRBJ2-3 and V is TRBV24-1; D remains ambiguous. The V gene lost 5 bases and the J gene lost 11 bases, with 16 bases spanning the gap. The CDR3 spans 13 residues. Germline V lookup: CDR1 KGHDR, CDR2 SFDVKD.

V usage is TRBV6-6 and J usage is TRBJ1-1; no firm D call. In germline, CDR1 is MNHNY, CDR2 SVGAGI (reference sequence). The CDR3 loop spans 13 amino acids. V was trimmed by 5 bases and J by 6 bases, leaving 13 bases between them. DNA of the CDR3: TGTGCCAGCAGTAAGGATGCGAGGGCTGAAGCTTTCTTT. Residues: CASSKDARAEAFF.

The chain uses TRBV5-4 and TRBJ1-6, with D hard to call. Trimming pared 0 bases from V and 7 bases from J, leaving 5 bases between. This CDR3 has 13 amino acids. Germline CDR1 and CDR2: SGHNT and YYREEE (reference sequence). This CDR3 is CASSLAGNSPLHF. CDR3 DNA: TGTGCCAGCAGCTTGGCCGGGAATTCACCCCTCCACTTT.

This chain joins TRBV15 and TRBJ1-2, with D uncertain. The V gene lost 5 bases and the J gene lost 8 bases, with 21 bases spanning the gap. Germline V gives CDR1 LNHNV, CDR2 YYDKDF (reference sequence). This CDR3 contains 15 residues. CDR3 in DNA: TGTGCCACCAGCGATACAAAAAACCAGCTTGGGGGCTACACCTTC. Protein product: CATSDTKNQLGGYTF.

This clone was seen a single time. J is TRBJ2-3 and V is TRBV28, with 10 bases lining up with TRBD1. The V gene's germline CDR1 is MDHEN and CDR2 SYDVKM. The length of the CDR3 is 17 residues. The trim removed 5 bases at V and 2 bases at J, leaving 10 bases unmatched. CDR3 protein: CASSPIAGTGDTDTQYF. The CDR3 nucleotides read TGTGCCAGCAGTCCAATCGCCGGGACAGGGGACACAGATACGCAGTATTTT.

The count of this clone is one. The rearrangement uses TRBV7-9 and TRBJ2-7, with 7 bases that match TRBD1. V lost 4 bases to trimming and J lost 6 bases; unmatched junction nucleotides: 3. CDR3 length: 12 amino acids. From germline, CDR1 is SEHNR and CDR2 FQNEAQ (reference sequence). As DNA, the CDR3 is TGTGCCAGCAGCTCACAGGGGTCCGAGCAGTACTTC. This gives the protein CASSSQGSEQYF.

The chain employs TRBV6-4 and TRBJ1-5, with D tentatively TRBD1 (5 bases). In germline, CDR1 is MRHNA, CDR2 SNTAGT. The CDR3 is made up of 13 amino acids. Trimming stripped 5 bases from V and 6 bases from J, with 11 bases between. The CDR3 loop is CASSPFQGQPQHF. Here the CDR3 DNA reads TGTGCCAGCAGTCCCTTTCAGGGTCAGCCCCAGCATTTT.

The CDR3 coding sequence is TGTGCCAGCTCACCGGAATCCGACTATGGCTACACCTTC. Its translation is CASSPESDYGYTF. The chain is built from TRBV18 and TRBJ1-2; D unresolved. The CDR3 is 13 residues long. Germline loops: CDR1 KGHSH, CDR2 LQKENI. Trimming removed 3 bases from V and 3 bases from J, with 8 bases in between.

V usage is TRBV19 and J usage is TRBJ2-3, with 12 bases identical to TRBD2. The CDR3 extends over 19 amino acids. Per the germline V gene, CDR1 is LNHDA and CDR2 is SQIVND (reference sequence). Unmatched junction bases numbered 8, after V lost 0 bases and J lost 1 base. The CDR3 DNA reads as TGTGCCAGTAGTATAGAGGCTAGCGGGAGGGTAACTGGCACAGATACGCAGTATTTT. Encoded protein: CASSIEASGRVTGTDTQYF.

V gene TRBV9 combines with J gene TRBJ2-5, with D perhaps TRBD1 (5 bases). Trimming removed 2 bases at V and 5 bases at J, with 25 bases between. The germline V gene has CDR1 SGDLS and CDR2 YYNGEE. This CDR3 is 18 amino acids long. This chain's CDR3 is CASSVDGPKLYRRETQYF. DNA of the CDR3: TGTGCCAGCAGCGTTGATGGACCCAAACTCTACAGGCGGGAGACCCAGTACTTC. Variable domain in full (rest from reference TRBV9 and TRBJ2-5): DSGVTQTPKHLITATGQRVTLRCSPRSGDLSVYWYQQSLDQGLQFLIQYYNGEERAKGNILERFSAQQFPDLHSELNLSSLELGDSALYFCASSVDGPKLYRRETQYFGPGTRLLVL.

The V call is TRBV7-9, the J call TRBJ2-2, with D hard to call. With 8 bases removed from V and 7 bases from J, the gap between germline ends came to 11 bases. This CDR3 region has 12 residues. The germline V gene has CDR1 SEHNR and CDR2 FQNEAQ (reference sequence). CDR3 sequence (DNA): TGTGCCAGCCCCCGCTTGTACGGGGAGCTGTTTTTT. The encoded protein is CASPRLYGELFF.

The chain links TRBV7-6 to TRBJ2-7; TRBD1 matches 10 bases. V shed 1 base and J 3 bases; nucleotides not matched to a gene: 12. CDR3 length equals 18 residues. CDR1 SGHVS and CDR2 FNYEAQ come from the germline V gene. This chain's CDR3 is CASSLVWGKGQGVYEQYF. The CDR3 bases are TGTGCCAGCAGCTTAGTTTGGGGAAAAGGACAGGGGGTCTACGAGCAGTACTTC. The variable domain in full, with the rest retrieved from reference TRBV7-6 and TRBJ2-7, is GAGVSQSPRYKVTKRGQDVALRCDPISGHVSLYWYRQALGQGPEFLTYFNYEAQQDKSGLPNDRFSAERPEGSISTLTIQRTEQRDSAMYRCASSLVWGKGQGVYEQYFGPGTRLTVT.

By its share, this clone is medium-sized. The V call is TRBV24-1, the J call TRBJ2-2; TRBD2 matches 7 bases. V trimming: 6 bases; J trimming: 8 bases; junction bases outside the gene matches: 8. Per germline, CDR1 KGHDR and CDR2 SFDVKD. This CDR3 spans 14 amino acids. The CDR3 is CATSPGRETGELFF. As DNA, the CDR3 is TGTGCCACCAGTCCAGGGCGGGAGACGGGGGAGCTGTTTTTT.